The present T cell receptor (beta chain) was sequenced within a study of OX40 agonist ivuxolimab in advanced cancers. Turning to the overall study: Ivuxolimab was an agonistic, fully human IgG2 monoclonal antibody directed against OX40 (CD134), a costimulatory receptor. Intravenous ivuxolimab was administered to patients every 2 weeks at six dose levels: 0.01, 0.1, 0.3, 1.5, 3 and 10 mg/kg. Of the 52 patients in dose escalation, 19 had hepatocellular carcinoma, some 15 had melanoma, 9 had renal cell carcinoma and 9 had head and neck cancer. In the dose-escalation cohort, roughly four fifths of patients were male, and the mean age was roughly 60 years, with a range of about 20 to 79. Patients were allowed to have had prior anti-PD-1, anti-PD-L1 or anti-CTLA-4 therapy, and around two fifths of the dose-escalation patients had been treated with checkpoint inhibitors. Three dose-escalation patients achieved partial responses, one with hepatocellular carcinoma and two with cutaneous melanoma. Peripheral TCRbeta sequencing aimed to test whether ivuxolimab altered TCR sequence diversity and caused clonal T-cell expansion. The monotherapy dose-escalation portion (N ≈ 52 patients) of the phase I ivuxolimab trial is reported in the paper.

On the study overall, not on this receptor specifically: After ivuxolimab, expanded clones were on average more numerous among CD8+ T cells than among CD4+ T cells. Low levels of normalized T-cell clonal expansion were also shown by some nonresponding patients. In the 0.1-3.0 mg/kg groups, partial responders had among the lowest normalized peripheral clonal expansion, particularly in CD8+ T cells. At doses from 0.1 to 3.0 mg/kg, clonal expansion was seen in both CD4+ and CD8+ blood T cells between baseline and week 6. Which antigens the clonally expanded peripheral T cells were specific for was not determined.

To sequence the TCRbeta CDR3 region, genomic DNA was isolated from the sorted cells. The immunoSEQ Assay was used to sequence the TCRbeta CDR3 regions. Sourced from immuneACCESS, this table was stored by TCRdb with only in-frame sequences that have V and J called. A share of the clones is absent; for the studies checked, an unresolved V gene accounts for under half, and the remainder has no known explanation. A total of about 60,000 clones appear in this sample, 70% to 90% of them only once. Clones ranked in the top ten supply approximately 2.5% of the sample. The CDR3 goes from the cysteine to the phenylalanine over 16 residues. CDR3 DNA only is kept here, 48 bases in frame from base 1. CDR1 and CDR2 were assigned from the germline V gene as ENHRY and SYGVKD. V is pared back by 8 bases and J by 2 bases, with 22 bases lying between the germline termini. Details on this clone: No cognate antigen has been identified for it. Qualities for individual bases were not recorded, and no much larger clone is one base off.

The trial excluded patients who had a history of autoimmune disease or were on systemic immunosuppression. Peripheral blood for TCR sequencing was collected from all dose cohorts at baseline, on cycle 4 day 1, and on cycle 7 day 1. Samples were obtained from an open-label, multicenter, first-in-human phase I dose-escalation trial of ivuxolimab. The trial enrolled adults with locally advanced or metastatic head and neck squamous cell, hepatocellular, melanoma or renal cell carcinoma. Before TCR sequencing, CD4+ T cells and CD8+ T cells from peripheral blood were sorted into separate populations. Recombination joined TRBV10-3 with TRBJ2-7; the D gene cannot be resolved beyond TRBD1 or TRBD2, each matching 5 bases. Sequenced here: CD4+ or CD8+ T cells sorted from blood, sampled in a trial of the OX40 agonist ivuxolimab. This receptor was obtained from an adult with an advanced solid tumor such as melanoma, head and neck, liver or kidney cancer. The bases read TGTGCCATCGGATATTCGGGACCGCCGTCTCCCTACGAGCAGTACTTC. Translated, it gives CAIGYSGPPSPYEQYF.